This TCR beta chain was profiled in a study of T cell changes during pregnancy in multiple sclerosis. Only in-frame clones appear in the TCRdb table, and some are missing; sequencing was by immunoSEQ multiplex PCR. Of about 42,000 clones listed, about 89% are singletons. Per germline, CDR1 SGDLS and CDR2 YYNGEE. The CDR3 consists of 16 residues. V shed 0 bases, J shed 2 bases, and the junction held 6 bases outside the gene matches. This TCR was recovered from a female donor with multiple sclerosis, enrolled in a pregnancy study. V usage is TRBV9 and J usage is TRBJ2-5; the match to TRBD1 covers 8 bases. Sequencing was performed on CD4+ T cells from peripheral blood mononuclear cells, taken before pregnancy. CDR3 coding DNA: TGTGCCAGCAGCGTAGGGGACAGGTTTAGGCAAGAGACCCAGTACTTC. This sequence encodes CASSVGDRFRQETQYF.